This T cell receptor beta chain emerged from a study of T cell responses to AZD1222 COVID-19 vaccine. Findings and limits, study-wide: Scientists sampled the repertoires only once the peak T cell response had passed. Spike-specific TCR breadth and depth grew following two AZD1222 doses. Clonal diversity was possibly underestimated, and the donors were mostly white British, with more females.

Trimming shortened V by 1 base and J by 0 bases, and 11 bases separated the two germline ends. Germline values: CDR1 SEHNR, CDR2 FQNEAQ (reference sequence). This CDR3 spans 16 amino acids. Worth noting for this clone: Its antigen remains unidentified. The sample carries other DNA sequences with the same CDR3.

The assay was immunoSEQ multiplex PCR, and TCRdb's table has in-frame clones only and misses some. This table has about 130,000 clones, roughly 90% appearing once. The source is an adult in good health. The sequences come from peripheral blood, collected on day 0 of AZD1222 vaccination. This chain links TRBV7-9 with TRBJ2-3; D perhaps matches TRBD2 (5 bases). The CDR3 reads CASSLGGSASTDTQYF. The CDR3 DNA is TGTGCCAGCAGCTTAGGTGGGAGTGCTAGCACAGATACGCAGTATTTT.